This entry lists 7 T cell receptor beta chains sequenced from one sample in a study of metastatic and nonmetastatic thyroid tumors. The entire patient cohort was treatment-naive prior to thyroid surgery. MiXCR was used by TCRdb to re-call the PCR reads. This sample carries tens of thousands of clones, roughly 20% of them seen once, and the ten largest clones take roughly a sixth. Sequenced: blood. These receptors all stem from a female donor with papillary thyroid cancer or a benign thyroid nodule (not recorded which). Some clones in this sample may be carry-over from other donors' samples.

Regarding this clone: A clone one base away is much larger, so this may be a read error. This CDR3 is also generated by other DNA sequences in the sample. The rearrangement links TRBV29-1 to TRBJ1-2; D not certain. CDR1 is SQVTM, CDR2 ANQGSEA, per germline. This CDR3 spans 11 amino acids. Trimming removed 5 bases at V and 8 bases at J, with 12 bases between. This CDR3 reads CSVSGDQGYTF. In DNA form, the CDR3 reads TGCAGCGTTTCAGGTGATCAAGGCTACACCTTC.

This clone has only one observation. With a much larger clone just one base away, this may be a read error. The chain carries TRBV7-9 and TRBJ2-4; TRBD2 might be the D (5 bases). Germline CDR1 and CDR2: SEHNR and FQNEAQ (reference sequence). This CDR3 region has 15 residues. The CDR3 DNA reads TGTGCCAGCAGCGGCGGTCCACCTAGCCAAAACATTAAGTACTTC. Translating gives CASSGGPPSQNIKYF.

There are many counts of this clone. The CDR3 is CASSQPGTGGFDFTGELFF. CDR3 sequence (DNA): TGTGCCAGCAGCCAACCCGGGACAGGGGGCTTTGATTTCACCGGGGAGCTGTTTTTT. The V gene is TRBV14, the J gene TRBJ2-2, with 12 bases matching TRBD1. The CDR3 runs 19 residues. Losses at the gene ends were 2 bases for V and 4 bases for J; bases not matched to a gene: 11. CDR1 and CDR2 (germline): SGHDN, FVKESK. The whole variable domain, filled in from reference TRBV14 and TRBJ2-2, reads EAGVTQFPSHSVIEKGQTVTLRCDPISGHDNLYWYRRVMGKEIKFLLHFVKESKQDESGMPNNRFLAERTGGTYSTLKVQPAELEDSGVYFCASSQPGTGGFDFTGELFFGEGSRLTVL.

This clone came up many times. V and J are TRBV3-1 and TRBJ2-7; D perhaps matches TRBD1 (6 bases). The ends were cut back, 4 bases at V and 7 bases at J, with 17 bases in the middle. This CDR3 is 14 amino acids long. CDR1 and CDR2 (germline): LGHDT, YNNKEL (reference sequence). The CDR3: CASSRLTGFLEQYF. CDR3 coding DNA: TGTGCCAGCAGCCGGTTGACAGGTTTCTTGGAGCAGTACTTC.

This clone was seen ten or more times. This rearrangement joins TRBV28 to TRBJ2-4; 7 nucleotides agree with TRBD1. The germline V gene has CDR1 MDHEN and CDR2 SYDVKM. Germline trimming cut 7 bases from V and 0 bases from J; bases unmatched to any gene: 3. There are 14 residues in the CDR3. In DNA form, the CDR3 reads TGTGCCAGCAACGGACAGGTAGCCAAAAACATTCAGTACTTC. Its protein is CASNGQVAKNIQYF.

This clone has ten or more counts. V gene TRBV5-4 combines with J gene TRBJ1-1, with D possibly being TRBD1 (5 bases). The CDR3 consists of 16 residues. The ends were cut back, 4 bases at V and 1 base at J, with 17 bases in the middle. The V gene's germline CDR1 is SGHNT and CDR2 YYREEE (reference sequence). CDR3 loop: CASSVGGPPGNTEAFF. CDR3 bases: TGTGCCAGCAGCGTCGGGGGACCCCCTGGGAACACTGAAGCTTTCTTT. Full variable domain (remainder filled in from reference TRBV5-4 and TRBJ1-1): ETGVTQSPTHLIKTRGQQVTLRCSSQSGHNTVSWYQQALGQGPQFIFQYYREEENGRGNFPPRFSGLQFPNYSSELNVNALELDDSALYLCASSVGGPPGNTEAFFGQGTRLTVV.

The sample holds a few counts of this clone. The chain combines TRBV15 with TRBJ1-1, with D hard to call. Germline V lookup: CDR1 LNHNV, CDR2 YYDKDF (reference sequence). This CDR3 is built from 16 residues. Trimming stripped 3 bases from V and 1 base from J, with 15 bases between. This chain's CDR3 is CATSRDLGKANTEAFF. The CDR3 DNA follows: TGTGCCACCAGCAGGGACTTAGGGAAGGCGAACACTGAAGCTTTCTTT.